A selection of T cell receptor beta chains follows, all from one sample in a study of vaccination and CD4 T cells after COVID-19. For these receptors, no antigen is known. Via MiXCR, TCRdb re-called the PCR reads, giving one row per CDR3 protein. The repertoire holds about 16,000 distinct CDR3 sequences, roughly 50% seen once, with roughly 26% in the top ten. The sequencing used cultured CD4+ T cells from blood, collected after SARS-CoV-2 vaccination. These receptors came from a human donor with COVID-19. Both conserved end residues are part of each CDR3. The D gene is left open where the match is weak. Clone size is not always given. Where it is, it says once, few, many or a class for expanded clones.

D gene,V gene,clone size,J gene,CDR3 protein,CDR3 DNA
TRBD1,TRBV2,NA,TRBJ1-1,CASSPPGQGKMNTEAFF,TGTGCCAGCAGTCCCCCGGGACAGGGAAAAATGAACACTGAAGCTTTCTTT
NA,TRBV5-1,NA,TRBJ2-2,CASSLQDALGELFF,TGCGCCAGCAGCTTGCAAGACGCACTGGGGGAGCTGTTTTTT
TRBD1,TRBV5-1,few,TRBJ1-6,CASSLMGQENSPLHF,TGCGCCAGCAGCCTAATGGGACAGGAAAATTCACCCCTCCACTTT
NA,TRBV6-1,few,TRBJ1-5,CASGGHTNQPQHF,TGTGCCAGCGGTGGACACACGAATCAGCCCCAGCATTTT
NA,TRBV5-1,NA,TRBJ1-5,CASSLDDANQPQHF,TGCGCCAGCAGCTTGGATGACGCAAATCAGCCCCAGCATTTT
TRBD1,TRBV5-6,NA,TRBJ1-6,CASSLIGTGDSPLHF,TGTGCCAGCAGCTTGATTGGGACAGGGGATTCACCCCTCCACTTT
NA,TRBV6-1,few,TRBJ1-3,CASSRETGPMGTIYF,TGTGCCAGCAGTCGAGAGACGGGACCGATGGGCACCATATATTTT
TRBD2,TRBV27,once,TRBJ2-7,CASSLSGLAGGQEQYF,TGTGCCAGCAGTTTATCGGGACTAGCGGGGGGGCAGGAGCAGTACTTC
TRBD1,TRBV19,NA,TRBJ2-3,CASSMQVAQGGSDTQYF,TGTGCCAGTAGTATGCAAGTCGCACAGGGGGGCTCAGATACGCAGTATTTT
NA,TRBV11-3,NA,TRBJ2-7,CASSQTASYEQYF,TGTGCCAGCAGCCAGACGGCCTCCTACGAGCAGTACTTC
TRBD2,TRBV11-2,few,TRBJ2-3,CASSSLRGATDTQYF,TGTGCCAGCAGCTCCCTGCGGGGGGCCACAGATACGCAGTATTTT
NA,TRBV28,NA,TRBJ2-7,CASSLSRNQRTQYF,TGTGCCAGCAGTTTAAGCAGGAACCAAAGGACTCAGTACTTC
NA,TRBV10-2,once,TRBJ2-3,CASSEGRRTDTQYF,TGCGCCAGCAGTGAGGGGAGGCGCACAGATACGCAGTATTTT
NA,TRBV6-2/TRBV6-3,NA,TRBJ2-3,CASSTRDGTDTQYF,TGTGCCAGCAGTACACGGGACGGGACAGATACGCAGTATTTT
NA,TRBV5-5,NA,TRBJ1-1,CASRLDYSAEAFF,TGTGCCAGCAGGTTGGATTACTCGGCTGAAGCTTTCTTT
TRBD1,TRBV7-2,NA,TRBJ1-1,CASSSRQGKSEAFF,TGTGCCAGCAGCTCTAGACAGGGAAAATCTGAAGCTTTCTTT
NA,TRBV6-2/TRBV6-3,NA,TRBJ1-3,CASSYSGDTIYF,TGTGCCAGCAGTTACAGTGGAGACACCATATATTTT
NA,TRBV2,NA,TRBJ1-2,CASSEGRYGYTF,TGTGCCAGCTCAGAGGGCCGTTATGGCTACACCTTC
NA,TRBV20-1,NA,TRBJ2-5,CSARALDAPTETQYF,TGCAGTGCTAGAGCCCTAGACGCGCCCACGGAGACCCAGTACTTC
NA,TRBV6-1,few,TRBJ1-2,CASLPAGSQNYGYTF,TGTGCCAGCCTGCCGGCGGGGTCCCAGAACTATGGCTACACCTTC
NA,TRBV6-1,NA,TRBJ1-6,CASREVSDNSPLHF,TGTGCCAGCAGGGAAGTCTCGGATAATTCACCCCTCCACTTT
TRBD2,TRBV5-1,NA,TRBJ2-5,CASRGAGARETQYF,TGCGCCAGCCGGGGAGCGGGGGCCAGGGAGACCCAGTACTTC
TRBD2,TRBV20-1,few,TRBJ2-3,CSAQWTSGASTDTQYF,TGCAGTGCTCAATGGACTAGCGGGGCTAGCACAGATACGCAGTATTTT
NA,TRBV7-3,NA,TRBJ2-3,CASSLLAPPLDTQYF,TGTGCCAGCAGCTTACTAGCACCTCCTTTGGATACGCAGTATTTT
NA,TRBV10-3,NA,TRBJ1-2,CAISDVRAPGYTF,TGTGCCATCAGTGACGTGAGAGCCCCTGGCTACACCTTC
NA,TRBV5-1,NA,TRBJ2-5,CASSRGADQETQYF,TGCGCCAGCAGCCGTGGGGCGGACCAAGAGACCCAGTACTTC
NA,TRBV27,few,TRBJ1-2,CASSSGVSGYGYTF,TGTGCCAGCAGTTCCGGGGTTTCGGGCTATGGCTACACCTTC
TRBD1,TRBV15,few,TRBJ2-5,CATSRDPTGGPETQYF,TGTGCCACCAGCAGAGATCCGACAGGGGGACCAGAGACCCAGTACTTC
NA,TRBV20-1,NA,TRBJ2-7,CSASNPGGASYEQYF,TGCAGTGCTAGTAACCCCGGCGGGGCCTCCTACGAGCAGTACTTC
TRBD1,TRBV10-1,few,TRBJ1-6,CASSESQGASSPLHF,TGCGCCAGCAGTGAGTCGCAGGGGGCGTCTTCGCCCCTCCACTTT
NA,TRBV7-9,NA,TRBJ1-4,CASSLRGDGATNEKLFF,TGTGCCAGCAGCCTTAGGGGAGATGGAGCAACTAATGAAAAACTGTTTTTT
TRBD2,TRBV7-9,NA,TRBJ2-3,CASSPRGVSTDTQYF,TGTGCCAGCAGCCCCCGGGGGGTGAGCACAGATACGCAGTATTTT
TRBD2,TRBV27,NA,TRBJ2-2,CASSFYGASGPNTGELFF,TGTGCCAGCAGTTTCTATGGTGCTAGCGGGCCAAACACCGGGGAGCTGTTTTTT
TRBD1,TRBV7-6,NA,TRBJ1-3,CASSPDRVRNSGNTIYF,TGTGCCAGCAGCCCAGACAGGGTACGGAACTCTGGAAACACCATATATTTT
TRBD1,TRBV19,NA,TRBJ1-5,CASSLGQGTNLPFPQHF,TGTGCCAGTAGTCTCGGACAGGGGACCAACCTGCCCTTCCCCCAGCATTTT
NA,TRBV21-1,few,TRBJ1-2,CASPNVADDGYTF,TGTGCCAGCCCCAATGTGGCAGACGATGGCTACACCTTC
NA,TRBV7-9,NA,TRBJ1-1,CASSLRGGLVAFF,TGTGCCAGCAGCTTACGAGGGGGTCTTGTCGCTTTCTTT
NA,TRBV6-1,NA,TRBJ1-1,CASSPRAASKPFTSEAFF,TGTGCCAGCAGCCCTAGGGCAGCCTCCAAACCATTTACGTCTGAAGCTTTCTTT
NA,TRBV7-6,NA,TRBJ2-7,CASSPVATYEQYF,TGTGCCAGCAGCCCGGTCGCCACCTACGAGCAGTACTTC
NA,TRBV7-4,NA,TRBJ2-2,CASSLSRGSTGELFF,TGTGCCAGCAGCTTATCTCGAGGCAGCACCGGGGAGCTGTTTTTT
NA,TRBV2,NA,TRBJ1-5,CASSAIGGAGNQPQHF,TGTGCCAGCAGTGCCATTGGAGGGGCTGGCAATCAGCCCCAGCATTTT
TRBD1,TRBV15,few,TRBJ1-2,CATSRGGDRGVYGYTF,TGTGCCACCAGCAGAGGTGGGGACAGGGGGGTTTATGGCTACACCTTC